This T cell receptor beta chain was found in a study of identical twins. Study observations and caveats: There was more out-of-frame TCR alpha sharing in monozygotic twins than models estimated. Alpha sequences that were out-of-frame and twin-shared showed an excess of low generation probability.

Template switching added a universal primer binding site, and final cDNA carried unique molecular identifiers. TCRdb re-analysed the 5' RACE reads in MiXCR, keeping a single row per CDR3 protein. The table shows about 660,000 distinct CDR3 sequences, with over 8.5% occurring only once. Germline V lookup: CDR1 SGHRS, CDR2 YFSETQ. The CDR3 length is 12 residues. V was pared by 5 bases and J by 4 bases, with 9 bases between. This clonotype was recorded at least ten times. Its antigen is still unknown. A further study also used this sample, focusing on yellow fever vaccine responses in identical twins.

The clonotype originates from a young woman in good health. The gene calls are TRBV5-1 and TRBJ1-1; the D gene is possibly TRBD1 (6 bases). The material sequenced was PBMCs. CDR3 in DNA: TGCGCCAGCAGTCAGGGGAGCACTGAAGCTTTCTTT. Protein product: CASSQGSTEAFF.